This T cell receptor beta chain was recovered during a study of blood T cells in healthy people across ages. This clonotype occurred many times. Its antigen remains unknown. Broader study findings: Per million T cells, TCR beta diversity dropped about linearly as age rose.

V was pared by 6 bases and J by 2 bases, with 10 bases between. CDR3 length: 12 residues. Germline V CDR1 and CDR2: SQVTM, ANQGSEA. A sample-barcoded 5' primer and a J-beta primer mix were used in a second PCR of roughly 7 to 11 cycles. Each cDNA molecule received a tag from a template-switch adaptor that had 12 random nucleotides. TCRdb independently ran MiXCR on the 5' RACE reads; one entry per CDR3 protein. The profile shows under 750,000 distinct CDR3 sequences, roughly 48% of them singletons. The sample comprised blood. The receptor comes from a man older than 75 in good health. The chain uses TRBV29-1 and TRBJ2-5, with D possibly TRBD2 on 5 matching bases. DNA of the CDR3: TGCAGCGTGTCCGGGATACAAGAGACCCAGTACTTC. Amino acid sequence: CSVSGIQETQYF.